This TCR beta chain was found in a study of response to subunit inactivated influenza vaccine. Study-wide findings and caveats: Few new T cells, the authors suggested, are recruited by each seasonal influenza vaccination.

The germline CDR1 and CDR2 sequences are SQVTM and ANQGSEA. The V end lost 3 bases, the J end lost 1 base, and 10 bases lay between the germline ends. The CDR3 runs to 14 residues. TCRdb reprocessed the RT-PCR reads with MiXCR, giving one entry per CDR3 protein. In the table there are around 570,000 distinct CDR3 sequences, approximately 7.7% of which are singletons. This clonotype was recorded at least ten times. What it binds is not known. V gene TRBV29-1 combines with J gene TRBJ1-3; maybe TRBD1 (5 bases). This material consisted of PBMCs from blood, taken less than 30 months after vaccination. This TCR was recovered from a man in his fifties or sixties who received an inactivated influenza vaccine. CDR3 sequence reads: CSVDSAGSGNTIYF. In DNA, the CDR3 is TGCAGCGTTGATTCAGCAGGGTCTGGAAACACCATATATTTT. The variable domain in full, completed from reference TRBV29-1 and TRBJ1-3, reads SAVISQKPSRDICQRGTSLTIQCQVDSQVTMMFWYRQQPGQSLTLIATANQGSEATYESGFVIDKFPISRPNLTFSTLTVSNMSPEDSSIYLCSVDSAGSGNTIYFGEGSWLTVV.